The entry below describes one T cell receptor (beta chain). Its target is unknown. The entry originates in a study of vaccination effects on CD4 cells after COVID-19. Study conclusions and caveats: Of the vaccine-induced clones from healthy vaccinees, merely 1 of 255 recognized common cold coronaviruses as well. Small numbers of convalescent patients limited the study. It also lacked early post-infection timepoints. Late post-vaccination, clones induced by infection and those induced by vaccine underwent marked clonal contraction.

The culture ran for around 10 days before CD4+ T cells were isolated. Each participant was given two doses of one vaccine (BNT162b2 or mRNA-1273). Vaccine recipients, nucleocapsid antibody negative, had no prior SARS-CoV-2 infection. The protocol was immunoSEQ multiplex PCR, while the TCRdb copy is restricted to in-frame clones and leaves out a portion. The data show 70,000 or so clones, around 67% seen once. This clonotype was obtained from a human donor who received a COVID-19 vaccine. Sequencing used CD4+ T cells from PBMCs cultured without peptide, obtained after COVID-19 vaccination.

CDR3 sequence (DNA): TGCGCCAGCAGCTTCCGCGGGGGCTTCAACAATGAGCAGTTCTTC. Translating it yields CASSFRGGFNNEQFF. The chain uses TRBV5-1 and TRBJ2-1; D may be TRBD2 (7 bases). CDR1 is SGHRS, CDR2 YFSETQ, per germline. CDR3 length: 15 amino acids. V shed 2 bases and J shed 5 bases, with 14 bases lying between them.